This TCR beta chain stems from a study of CD8 T cells in ankylosing spondylitis. TCRdb re-called the 5' RACE reads through MiXCR, storing one row per CDR3 protein. Counted here are just under 350,000 distinct CDR3 sequences, under 15% occurring once; the ten biggest clones make up less than 1.1%. This clonotype came up a few times. CDR1 is SQVTM and CDR2 is ANQGSEA in the germline V gene. V was clipped by 3 bases and J by 4 bases, with 10 bases between them. The CDR3 length is 13 residues. The chain carries TRBV29-1 and TRBJ2-1; possible D gene TRBD2, 7 bases. The specimen was blood, either unsorted or a sorted T cell fraction (not recorded which). The sequence came from a male donor with ankylosing spondylitis or in good health (not recorded which). CDR3 DNA: TGCAGCGTTGAGAGGGGGGGGTACAATGAGCAGTTCTTC. Protein product: CSVERGGYNEQFF.